These 27 T cell receptor beta chains were all obtained from the same sample, sequenced in a study of control samples from healthy donors and cancer patients. Method: immunoSEQ multiplex PCR; TCRdb's copy keeps in-frame clones and lacks some. The data show under 110,000 clones, around 88% seen once. Sequenced sample: blood. The receptors originated from a man in his thirties or forties in good health.

V and J are TRBV4-2 and TRBJ2-1; D call uncertain. The CDR3 length is 16 residues. Germline CDR1 is LGHNA and CDR2 is YNFKEQ. The V gene lost 1 base and the J gene lost 0 bases, with 10 bases spanning the gap. CDR3 amino acids: CASSQGTVSSYNEQFF. DNA of the CDR3: TGTGCCAGCAGCCAAGGGACGGTTAGCTCCTACAATGAGCAGTTCTTC.

In this sample, this clone turned up once. The V gene is TRBV5-4, the J gene TRBJ1-3; D is perhaps TRBD1 (6 bases). The germline V gene has CDR1 SGHNT and CDR2 YYREEE (reference sequence). The V end was cut by 4 bases, the J end by 0 bases, with 11 bases between. The CDR3 covers 15 residues. CDR3 bases: TGTGCCAGCAGCAAAGACAGGAGCTCTGGAAACACCATATATTTT. Translating gives CASSKDRSSGNTIYF.

J is TRBJ2-7 and V is TRBV18; 8 bases fit TRBD1. V trimming: 3 bases; J trimming: 7 bases; junction bases outside the gene matches: 11. The CDR3 totals 15 residues. Per the germline V gene, CDR1 is KGHSH and CDR2 is LQKENI. DNA for the CDR3: TGTGCCAGCTCACCTTTCCGGGACAGGCCCTTGGAGCAGTACTTC. Translating it yields CASSPFRDRPLEQYF.

This clone appeared many times. The chain combines TRBV6-4 with TRBJ2-2; possible D gene TRBD2, 5 bases. The CDR3 loop spans 13 amino acids. V lost 5 bases, J lost 1 base, and 5 bases lay in between. CDR1 MRHNA and CDR2 SNTAGT come from the germline V gene. The CDR3 DNA follows: TGTGCCAGCAGTAGCGGGAACACCGGGGAGCTGTTTTTT. It encodes CASSSGNTGELFF.

This clone has just one count. The genes are TRBV9 and TRBJ1-1; no clear D. Trimming shortened V by 4 bases and J by 0 bases, and 10 bases separated the two germline ends. CDR1 and CDR2 from the germline V gene are SGDLS and YYNGEE. The CDR3 totals 14 residues. CDR3 residues: CASSPRLVNTEAFF. The CDR3 DNA sequence: TGTGCCAGCAGCCCAAGGCTTGTGAACACTGAAGCTTTCTTT.

This clone is a singleton in its sample. This sequence joins TRBV7-9 and TRBJ2-7; TRBD1 agrees at 9 bases. The trim removed 6 bases at V and 11 bases at J, leaving 14 bases unmatched. CDR3 length: 14 amino acids. Germline V CDR1 and CDR2: SEHNR, FQNEAQ (reference sequence). The CDR3 region has the DNA TGTGCCAGCAGTGCCGGGACAGGGCTTTACAAGGAGTACTTC. Its protein is CASSAGTGLYKEYF.

This clone was seen a single time. The V and J genes are TRBV3-1 (or the pseudogene TRBV3-2) and TRBJ2-3, with 12 bases identical to TRBD2. Trimming cost V 1 base and J 6 bases; bases outside gene matches: 8. CDR1 is LGHDT and CDR2 is YNNKEL in the germline V gene (reference sequence). This CDR3 is 17 amino acids long. The CDR3 sequence is CASSQGASGRVLDTQYF. In nucleotides, the CDR3 is TGTGCCAGCAGCCAAGGGGCTAGCGGGAGGGTTTTGGATACGCAGTATTTT.

The gene calls are TRBV21-1 and TRBJ2-3. TRBV21-1 is described as a pseudogene. CDR3 length equals 18 residues. The CDR3 DNA follows: TGTGCCAGCAAACCCCGGTTCGGGCCAACCAAGGACACAGATACGCAGTATTTT. Its protein product is CASKPRFGPTKDTDTQYF.

The chain joins TRBV30 to TRBJ1-5; D possibly corresponds to TRBD1 (5 bases). The germline gives CDR1 GTSNPN, CDR2 SVGIG (reference sequence). Trimming left V 1 base short and J 6 bases short, with 10 bases between. There are 13 residues in the CDR3. In nucleotides, the CDR3 is TGTGCCTGGAGTGCGGGGGGAACTCAGCCCCAGCATTTT. Translation: CAWSAGGTQPQHF.

The chain carries TRBV28 and TRBJ2-6; TRBD1 matches 12 bases. The CDR3 is made up of 17 amino acids. Germline loops: CDR1 MDHEN, CDR2 SYDVKM. Losses at the gene ends were 6 bases for V and 4 bases for J; bases not matched to a gene: 7. As DNA, the CDR3 is TGTGCCAGCAGCCCGGGACAGGGGGCGCTGGGGGCCAACGTCCTGACTTTC. As protein: CASSPGQGALGANVLTF.

V usage is TRBV27 and J usage is TRBJ2-7, with TRBD1 as a possible D gene (7 bases). This CDR3 is 13 amino acids long. Between the trimmed V and J ends, which lost 8 bases and 6 bases, there was a span of 17 bases. The germline V gene encodes CDR1 MNHEY and CDR2 SMNVEV (reference sequence). CDR3 amino acids: CASGSPGGPEQYF. In nucleotides, the CDR3 is TGTGCCAGCGGTTCCCCAGGGGGGCCCGAGCAGTACTTC.

This rearrangement joins TRBV14 to TRBJ1-2; 11 bases fit TRBD1. Germline loops: CDR1 SGHDN, CDR2 FVKESK. This CDR3 is built from 17 residues. V lost 3 bases, J lost 4 bases, and 10 bases stayed unmatched. The CDR3 reads CASSQNGQGALPYGYTF. CDR3 nucleotide sequence: TGTGCCAGCAGCCAGAATGGACAGGGGGCGCTTCCCTATGGCTACACCTTC.

The chain links TRBV5-8 to TRBJ1-6; 8 bases are a match to TRBD1. This CDR3 is 16 amino acids long. Per the germline V gene, CDR1 is SGHTS and CDR2 is YDEGEE. Losses at the gene ends were 10 bases for V and 5 bases for J; bases not matched to a gene: 14. The CDR3 loop reads CAHRLDRASDNSPLHF. DNA for the CDR3: TGTGCCCACAGGCTGGACAGGGCTTCGGATAATTCACCCCTCCACTTT. The whole variable domain, filled in from reference TRBV5-8 and TRBJ1-6, reads EAGVTQSPTHLIKTRGQQATLRCSPISGHTSVYWYQQALGLGLQFLLWYDEGEERNRGNFPPRFSGRQFPNYSSELNVNALELEDSALYLCAHRLDRASDNSPLHFGNGTRLTVT.

The gene calls are TRBV7-9 and TRBJ2-7, with a tentative D call TRBD2 (6 bases). Trimming took off 5 bases at V and 3 bases at J, with 11 bases between the two ends. CDR1 is SEHNR and CDR2 is FQNEAQ in the germline V gene (reference sequence). This CDR3 is built from 13 residues. DNA of the CDR3: TGTGCCAGCAGCGGGAGGACACGCTACGAGCAGTACGTC. Translated, it gives CASSGRTRYEQYV.

This clone was seen a single time. The rearrangement links TRBV10-3 to TRBJ2-7, with D unclear. Germline V gene sequence: CDR1 ENHRY, CDR2 SYGVKD. The CDR3 is made up of 14 amino acids. V dropped 2 bases and J dropped 4 bases, with 12 bases sitting between them. This chain's CDR3 is CAISEGLVLYEQYF. CDR3 in DNA: TGTGCCATCAGTGAGGGGTTAGTTCTGTACGAGCAGTACTTC.

This rearrangement joins TRBV9 to TRBJ2-2; perhaps TRBD2 as D (6 bases). The V and J ends lost 3 bases and 4 bases respectively, with 10 bases between them. Per the germline V gene, CDR1 is SGDLS and CDR2 is YYNGEE. The CDR3 has 14 amino acids. CDR3 sequence reads: CASSALGGTGELFF. For the CDR3, the DNA is TGTGCCAGCAGCGCCTTGGGGGGCACCGGGGAGCTGTTTTTT.

This CDR3 is CASSSYQGAGAFF. The CDR3 bases are TGTGCCAGCAGTTCATATCAGGGGGCAGGGGCTTTCTTT. The chain uses TRBV7-2 and TRBJ1-1; 8 bases match TRBD1. CDR1 and CDR2 from the germline V gene are SGHTA and FQGNSA. This CDR3 contains 13 residues. The junction had 11 bases not matched to a gene; V was cut back by 6 bases and J by 11 bases.

The chain employs TRBV7-8 and TRBJ1-1, with unresolved D. Between the trimmed V and J ends, which lost 1 base and 0 bases, there was a span of 18 bases. The CDR3 has 18 amino acids. The germline V gene encodes CDR1 SGHVS and CDR2 FQNEAQ. The CDR3 coding sequence is TGTGCCAGCAGCTTAGGCGTAGGGTTCCTAGGGATGAACACTGAAGCTTTCTTT. It translates to CASSLGVGFLGMNTEAFF.

V gene TRBV15 combines with J gene TRBJ2-3; 7 nucleotides line up with TRBD2. Germline trimming cut 1 base from V and 5 bases from J; bases unmatched to any gene: 6. The CDR3 is made up of 15 amino acids. Germline values: CDR1 LNHNV, CDR2 YYDKDF (reference sequence). The CDR3 here is CATSRAAGDVDTQYF. CDR3 in DNA: TGTGCCACCAGCAGAGCTGCGGGGGACGTAGATACGCAGTATTTT.

J is TRBJ2-1 and V is TRBV5-4; 9 bases align to TRBD2. This CDR3 region has 16 residues. Germline CDR1 and CDR2: SGHNT and YYREEE (reference sequence). Losses at the gene ends were 4 bases for V and 8 bases for J; bases not matched to a gene: 13. The CDR3 nucleotides are TGTGCCAGCAGCCCCGTTTCCGCGGGAGGGTTCTATGAGCAGTTCTTC. Protein: CASSPVSAGGFYEQFF. The whole variable domain, filled in from reference TRBV5-4 and TRBJ2-1, reads ETGVTQSPTHLIKTRGQQVTLRCSSQSGHNTVSWYQQALGQGPQFIFQYYREEENGRGNFPPRFSGLQFPNYSSELNVNALELDDSALYLCASSPVSAGGFYEQFFGPGTRLTVL.

The chain joins TRBV5-1 to TRBJ2-6; 11 nucleotides line up with TRBD1. Germline lookup yields CDR1 SGHRS and CDR2 YFSETQ. V lost 0 bases, J lost 0 bases, and 2 bases stayed unmatched. This CDR3 spans 18 amino acids. CDR3 sequence (DNA): TGCGCCAGCAGCTTGGCCGGGACAGGGGGCTCTGGGGCCAACGTCCTGACTTTC. Translating gives CASSLAGTGGSGANVLTF.

V gene TRBV10-3 combines with J gene TRBJ2-7; 9 bases agree with TRBD1. The CDR3 length is 14 residues. Per the germline V gene, CDR1 is ENHRY and CDR2 is SYGVKD. Trimming removed 10 bases from V and 1 base from J; junction bases left unmatched: 8. CDR3 loop: CANLRQGGSYEQYV. Here the CDR3 DNA reads TGTGCCAATCTGAGACAGGGGGGGTCCTACGAGCAGTACGTC.

The rearrangement uses TRBV19 and TRBJ2-3; either TRBD1 or TRBD2 may fit D (5 bases each). CDR3 length: 18 amino acids. V was clipped by 3 bases and J by 0 bases, with 19 bases between them. The germline V gene has CDR1 LNHDA and CDR2 SQIVND (reference sequence). The CDR3 DNA follows: TGTGCCAGTAGTATGTCTCTTGGGGCCGGGATGAGCACAGATACGCAGTATTTT. Amino acid sequence: CASSMSLGAGMSTDTQYF.

This chain connects TRBV7-9 to TRBJ2-5, with 9 bases matching TRBD2. J was trimmed by 0 bases and V by 5 bases; bases with no gene match: 4. CDR1 SEHNR and CDR2 FQNEAQ come from the germline V gene (reference sequence). CDR3 length: 15 amino acids. CDR3 residues: CASSRRTSDQETQYF. The CDR3 DNA sequence: TGTGCCAGCAGCCGTCGGACTAGCGACCAAGAGACCCAGTACTTC.

This clone has only one observation. V usage is TRBV9 and J usage is TRBJ1-2; TRBD1 might be the D (5 bases). The germline CDR1 and CDR2 sequences are SGDLS and YYNGEE. V was cut by 6 bases and J by 8 bases, with 17 bases left in between. The CDR3 loop spans 13 amino acids. The CDR3 region is CASKDLGVEGYTF. DNA for the CDR3: TGTGCCAGCAAAGACCTGGGGGTTGAGGGCTACACCTTC.

V is TRBV5-1 and J is TRBJ1-1, with TRBD1 matching over 7 bases. Trimming removed 1 base from V and 10 bases from J; junction bases left unmatched: 7. The CDR3 contains 13 residues. From germline, CDR1 is SGHRS and CDR2 YFSETQ. The CDR3 DNA sequence: TGCGCCAGCAGCTTGACACAGGGGTTTGGAGCTTTCTTT. Translating gives CASSLTQGFGAFF.

The genes are TRBV6-5 and TRBJ1-1; 10 nucleotides align to TRBD1. This CDR3 has 15 residues. Unmatched junction bases numbered 11, after V lost 8 bases and J lost 5 bases. Germline assignment: CDR1 MNHEY and CDR2 SVGAGI. The CDR3 DNA reads TGTGCCAGCGCAGGGAGACAGGGGGCAAATACTGAAGCTTTCTTT. It is translated as CASAGRQGANTEAFF.